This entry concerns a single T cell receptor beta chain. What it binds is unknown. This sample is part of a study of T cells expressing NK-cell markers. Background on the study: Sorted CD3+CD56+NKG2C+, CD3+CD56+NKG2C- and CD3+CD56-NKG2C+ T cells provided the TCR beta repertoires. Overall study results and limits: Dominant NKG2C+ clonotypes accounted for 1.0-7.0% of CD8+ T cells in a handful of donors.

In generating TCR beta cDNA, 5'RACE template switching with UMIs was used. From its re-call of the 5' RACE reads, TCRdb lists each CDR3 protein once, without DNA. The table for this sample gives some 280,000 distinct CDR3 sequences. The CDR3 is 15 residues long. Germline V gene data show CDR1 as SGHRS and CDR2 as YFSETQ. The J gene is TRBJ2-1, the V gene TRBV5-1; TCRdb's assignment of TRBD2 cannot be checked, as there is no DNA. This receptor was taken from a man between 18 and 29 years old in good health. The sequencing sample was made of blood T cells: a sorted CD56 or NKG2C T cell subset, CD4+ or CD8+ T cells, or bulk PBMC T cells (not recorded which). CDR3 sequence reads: CASSLSGTRKNEQFF.